What follows are 20 T cell receptor beta chains derived from one specimen sequenced in a study of shared clonotypes between healthy human individuals. The data were produced by immunoSEQ multiplex PCR, yet TCRdb's version contains in-frame clones alone and is incomplete. The sample records 950,000 to 1,200,000 clones, about 72% being singletons. Sequencing was carried out using memory CD4+ T cells from PBMCs. As for subset: CD45RA-negative fraction. Receptor source: a man aged 18 to 29 in good health. Some clones in this sample may be carry-over from other donors' samples.

The chain joins TRBV25-1 to TRBJ1-3; 7 bases line up with TRBD1. Germline V gives CDR1 MGHDK, CDR2 SYGVNS. J was trimmed by 2 bases and V by 4 bases; bases with no gene match: 8. The CDR3 covers 16 residues. CDR3 DNA: TGTGCCAGCAGTGGCCATCGACAGGGTCCTGGAAACACCATATATTTT. It specifies CASSGHRQGPGNTIYF.

This chain links TRBV5-1 with TRBJ2-5; D perhaps matches TRBD2 (6 bases). The ends were cut back, 4 bases at V and 1 base at J, with 14 bases in the middle. The CDR3 length is 15 residues. Per the germline V gene, CDR1 is SGHRS and CDR2 is YFSETQ. The CDR3 loop reads CASSGGTGSQETQYF. DNA for the CDR3: TGCGCCAGCAGCGGAGGGACGGGGAGCCAAGAGACCCAGTACTTC.

V gene TRBV11-2 combines with J gene TRBJ2-1; D gene uncertain. CDR1 is SGHAT and CDR2 is FQNNGV in the germline V gene. V was cut by 1 base and J by 8 bases, with 15 bases left in between. The CDR3 runs to 15 residues. The CDR3 DNA sequence: TGTGCCAGCAGCTTAGTTGGTAGTTCCGTGTATGAGCAGTTCTTC. Protein product: CASSLVGSSVYEQFF.

The chain uses TRBV6-5 and TRBJ2-1, with TRBD1 identical over 10 bases. The CDR3 covers 15 residues. The V gene end was trimmed by 5 bases and the J gene end by 2 bases; junction bases not matched to a gene: 3. Germline values: CDR1 MNHEY, CDR2 SVGAGI. In nucleotides, the CDR3 is TGTGCCAGCAGTCGGACAGGGGGGGCCTACAATGAGCAGTTCTTC. Protein sequence: CASSRTGGAYNEQFF.

Worth noting for this clone: The sample has other DNA sequences that encode this CDR3 too. This sequence joins TRBV20-1 and TRBJ2-7; possible D gene TRBD1, 6 bases. The CDR3 is made up of 11 amino acids. V gave up 5 bases and J gave up 3 bases, with 8 bases separating them. CDR1 DFQATT and CDR2 SNEGSKA come from the germline V gene (reference sequence). DNA of the CDR3: TGCAGTGCTTCACAGGGCTACGAGCAGTACTTC. Its translation is CSASQGYEQYF.

V usage is TRBV5-4 and J usage is TRBJ2-3; 10 nucleotides match TRBD1. The germline V gene encodes CDR1 SGHNT and CDR2 YYREEE (reference sequence). This CDR3 is 14 amino acids long. J gave up 4 bases and V 4 bases, and 3 bases lay outside the gene matches. CDR3 nucleotide sequence: TGTGCCAGCAGCCCGGGACAGGGGCCAGATACGCAGTATTTT. Translated, it gives CASSPGQGPDTQYF.

The J gene is TRBJ1-1, the V gene TRBV28; a possible D gene is TRBD1 (6 bases). The CDR3 loop spans 15 amino acids. Trimming shortened V by 2 bases and J by 2 bases, and 12 bases separated the two germline ends. Germline V gene data show CDR1 as MDHEN and CDR2 as SYDVKM. The CDR3 nucleotides are TGTGCCAGCAGTTTACTAGGGGGAGCAAACACTGAAGCTTTCTTT. Amino acid sequence: CASSLLGGANTEAFF.

The chain joins TRBV7-3 to TRBJ1-2; D remains ambiguous. The CDR3 totals 13 residues. V was cut by 3 bases and J by 5 bases, with 10 bases left in between. Per the germline V gene, CDR1 is SGHTA and CDR2 is FQGTGA. The CDR3 spells CASSFQRIYGYTF. CDR3 sequence (DNA): TGTGCCAGCAGCTTTCAGAGAATTTATGGCTACACCTTC.

V usage is TRBV30 and J usage is TRBJ1-2; TRBD1 matches at 7 bases. Looked up from germline, CDR1 is GTSNPN and CDR2 is SVGIG (reference sequence). This CDR3 spans 13 amino acids. V gave up 3 bases and J gave up 2 bases; unmatched junction bases: 3. Here the CDR3 DNA reads TGTGCCTGGAGCCAACAGGGGAACTATGGCTACACCTTC. Residues: CAWSQQGNYGYTF.

In regard to this clone: This likely came from a read error, as a far larger clone is one base away. The chain links TRBV28 to TRBJ1-5; D is possibly TRBD1 (6 bases). Germline CDR1 MDHEN, CDR2 SYDVKM. The CDR3 runs 14 residues. This CDR3 is CTSTQGGGNQPQHF. In DNA, the CDR3 is TGTACCAGCACACAGGGAGGAGGCAATCAGCCCCAGCATTTT.

This clone was found a few times. Additional DNA sequences in this sample encode the identical CDR3. The chain is built from TRBV2 and TRBJ1-5; the match to TRBD1 covers 7 bases. The CDR3 length is 13 residues. The ends lost 5 bases at V and 6 bases at J; junction bases unmatched: 4. Germline loops: CDR1 SNHLY, CDR2 FYNNEI. The CDR3 spells CASSRQGGQPQHF. CDR3 DNA sequence: TGTGCCAGCAGTCGACAGGGTGGTCAGCCCCAGCATTTT.

In its sample, this clone was seen a few times. The chain carries TRBV7-3 and TRBJ1-4; 7 bases align to TRBD1. J gave up 7 bases and V 2 bases, and 7 bases lay outside the gene matches. CDR3 size: 15 residues. CDR1 and CDR2 (germline): SGHTA, FQGTGA. The CDR3 reads CASSLGGTETEKLFF. CDR3 bases: TGTGCCAGCAGCTTAGGTGGGACAGAGACTGAAAAACTGTTTTTT.

V gene TRBV15 combines with J gene TRBJ2-7; D unresolved. The V end lost 4 bases, the J end lost 0 bases, and 13 bases lay between the germline ends. Germline CDR1 is LNHNV and CDR2 is YYDKDF (reference sequence). The CDR3 extends over 15 amino acids. The CDR3 is CATSTQPYSSYEQYF. The CDR3, as DNA: TGTGCCACCAGCACCCAGCCCTACAGCTCCTACGAGCAGTACTTC.

The chain uses TRBV7-3 and TRBJ2-2; unclear D gene. V was shortened by 2 bases and J by 3 bases, with 7 bases between the two germline ends. The germline gives CDR1 SGHTA, CDR2 FQGTGA. This CDR3 comprises 14 residues. CDR3 DNA: TGTGCCAGCAGCTTACTAGGAGACACCGGGGAGCTGTTTTTT. Translation: CASSLLGDTGELFF.

This clone came up once. This chain uses TRBV20-1 with TRBJ1-2; D call uncertain. Germline V gene lookup returns CDR1 DFQATT and CDR2 SNEGSKA (reference sequence). This CDR3 is built from 11 residues. The ends were cut back, 3 bases at V and 8 bases at J, with 10 bases in the middle. CDR3: CSASVPFGYTF. In DNA form, the CDR3 reads TGCAGTGCTAGCGTGCCCTTCGGCTACACCTTC.

The chain joins TRBV5-6 to TRBJ2-7, with 10 bases fitting TRBD1. J gave up 4 bases and V 4 bases, and 5 bases lay outside the gene matches. Germline V gene sequence: CDR1 SGHDT, CDR2 YYEEEE. CDR3 length: 14 amino acids. The CDR3 is CASSLPGQGYEQYF. The CDR3 region has the DNA TGTGCCAGCAGCCTGCCGGGACAGGGGTACGAGCAGTACTTC.

The chain carries TRBV28 and TRBJ2-7; TRBD1 aligns across 8 bases. Germline CDR1 MDHEN, CDR2 SYDVKM. The V gene end was trimmed by 3 bases and the J gene end by 3 bases; junction bases not matched to a gene: 7. This CDR3 comprises 15 residues. The CDR3 DNA follows: TGTGCCAGCAGTTTCCGGCCTGGACAGGGCTACGAGCAGTACTTC. It translates to CASSFRPGQGYEQYF.

V gene TRBV7-3 combines with J gene TRBJ1-3; 9 bases agree with TRBD1. The CDR3 totals 16 residues. Unmatched junction bases numbered 3, after V lost 3 bases and J lost 0 bases. Germline V gene data show CDR1 as SGHTA and CDR2 as FQGTGA. CDR3 bases: TGTGCCAGCAGCTTGACAGGGGGGGCCTCTGGAAACACCATATATTTT. This translates into CASSLTGGASGNTIYF.

This rearrangement joins TRBV19 to TRBJ2-3; 8 nucleotides align to TRBD1. After removal of 4 bases from V and 5 bases from J, the junction contained 14 bases not matched to a gene. This CDR3 contains 17 residues. Germline V gives CDR1 LNHDA, CDR2 SQIVND (reference sequence). CDR3 in DNA: TGTGCCAGTAGTAAATCCTCGGGCAGGGGGCATCTAGATACGCAGTATTTT. Amino acid sequence: CASSKSSGRGHLDTQYF.

The CDR3 DNA reads TGTGCCAGCAGTTACCGGACTAGCGGGAGTAGTAATGAGCAGTTCTTC. Its protein product is CASSYRTSGSSNEQFF. The chain recombines TRBV6-5 with TRBJ2-1; 13 nucleotides agree with TRBD2. The CDR3 runs 16 residues. Trimming cost V 2 bases and J 7 bases; bases outside gene matches: 5. The germline gives CDR1 MNHEY, CDR2 SVGAGI.